What follows are 8 T cell receptor beta chains derived from one specimen sequenced in a study of regulatory T cells in long-lasting Graves disease. Time point meaning: newly diagnosed GD, antithyroid drugs for less than 3 months. PBMC RNA served as the TCR library source. Construction of the TCR beta libraries employed iRepertoire HTBI primers in conjunction with Arm-PCR of CDR3 regions. TCRdb itself ran the multiplex PCR reads through MiXCR, one entry per CDR3 protein. The sample gives about 560,000 distinct CDR3 sequences, 15% to 20% of which show up once; around 12% is in the top ten. A further study also used this sample, focusing on T cells in Graves' hyperthyroidism and ophthalmopathy.

Sequencing was performed on peripheral blood mononuclear cells (PBMCs), taken at new diagnosis, from a patient treated with antithyroid drugs. These receptors were taken from a man aged 18 to 29 with Graves disease.

This clonotype was seen only a few times. CDR3 sequence reads: CASSDGTGIDGEQYF. The CDR3 DNA reads as TGCGCCAGCAGTGACGGGACAGGGATAGATGGAGAGCAGTACTTC. V gene TRBV10-1 combines with J gene TRBJ2-7; the match to TRBD1 covers 9 bases. The junction had 10 bases not matched to a gene; V was cut back by 3 bases and J by 7 bases. This CDR3 region has 15 residues. From germline, CDR1 is WNHNN and CDR2 SYGVQD (reference sequence).

This clonotype was detected many times. The genes are TRBV28 and TRBJ1-2; D remains ambiguous. V was trimmed by 7 bases and J by 3 bases, leaving 12 bases between them. The CDR3 consists of 13 residues. CDR1 is MDHEN, CDR2 SYDVKM, per germline. The CDR3 DNA reads TGTGCCAGCATCGAGCCCCAGGACTATGGCTACACCTTC. Residues: CASIEPQDYGYTF.

This clonotype was recorded at least ten times. The chain employs TRBV3-1 and TRBJ2-5; D possibly corresponds to TRBD2 (5 bases). CDR1 is LGHDT, CDR2 YNNKEL, per germline (reference sequence). CDR3 length equals 15 residues. V lost 4 bases and J lost 3, with 15 bases in between. The CDR3 sequence: CASSPRAQREETQYF. CDR3 bases: TGTGCCAGCAGCCCCCGGGCCCAGAGGGAAGAGACCCAGTACTTC.

This clonotype was detected a few times. A read error may produce the germline difference seen at one junction end. This chain links TRBV27 with TRBJ2-7; a possible D gene is TRBD1 (6 bases). From germline, CDR1 is MNHEY and CDR2 SMNVEV (reference sequence). The length of the CDR3 is 12 residues. CDR3 DNA sequence: TGTGCCAGCAGTACCACAGGGTACGAGCAGTGCTTC. It encodes CASSTTGYEQCF.

In this sample, this clonotype turned up a few times. This chain connects TRBV20-1 to TRBJ1-4; D is possibly TRBD1 (6 bases). Trimming pared 6 bases from V and 4 bases from J, leaving 12 bases between. Germline V gene data show CDR1 as DFQATT and CDR2 as SNEGSKA (reference sequence). The CDR3 extends over 13 amino acids. The CDR3 DNA follows: TGCAGTGCGGAGGACAGAATTAATGAAAAACTGTTTTTT. It encodes CSAEDRINEKLFF.

This chain joins TRBV4-2 and TRBJ2-7, with D hard to call. Trimming removed 3 bases at V and 6 bases at J, with 15 bases between. The length of the CDR3 is 14 residues. Looked up from germline, CDR1 is LGHNA and CDR2 is YNFKEQ. CDR3 protein: CASSQEKELGEQYF. In DNA form, the CDR3 reads TGTGCCAGCAGCCAGGAAAAGGAGCTGGGCGAGCAGTACTTC.

This clonotype was detected many times. The chain carries TRBV2 and TRBJ1-2; possible D gene TRBD1, 6 bases. V gave up 3 bases and J gave up 4 bases, with 12 bases separating them. This CDR3 spans 14 amino acids. Germline CDR1 SNHLY, CDR2 FYNNEI. This CDR3 is CASSEQGMAYGYTF. The CDR3 bases are TGTGCCAGCAGTGAGCAGGGGATGGCCTATGGCTACACCTTC.

This clonotype was detected many times. This sequence joins TRBV28 and TRBJ2-3; TRBD2 is a possible D gene (5 bases). The V end was cut by 6 bases, the J end by 2 bases, with 18 bases between. CDR1 is MDHEN and CDR2 is SYDVKM in the germline V gene. The CDR3 has 16 residues. CDR3: CASSPHPGSYTDTQYF. The CDR3 nucleotides are TGTGCCAGCAGCCCTCATCCGGGATCGTACACAGATACGCAGTATTTT. The full variable domain, in which reference TRBV28 and TRBJ2-3 provide the parts outside the CDR3, is DVKVTQSSRYLVKRTGEKVFLECVQDMDHENMFWYRQDPGLGLRLIYFSYDVKMKEKGDIPEGYSVSREKKERFSLILESASTNQTSMYLCASSPHPGSYTDTQYFGPGTRLTVL.